These 27 T cell receptor beta chains were sequenced from one sample in a study of graft-versus-host responses after intestinal transplantation. The assay was immunoSEQ multiplex PCR, and TCRdb's table has in-frame clones only and misses some. The sample includes about 14,000 clones, just under 30% seen only once; the top ten take 3.5% to 4%. Sequencing was performed on alloreactive CD4+ T cells from a mixed lymphocyte reaction culture, taken before intestinal transplant. Described subset: CFSE-low proliferating T cells sorted from roughly six-day pre-transplant mixed lymphocyte reaction (GvH or HvG direction). The receptors were gathered from a human patient who received an intestinal transplant.

V and J are TRBV28 and TRBJ2-7; D possibly corresponds to TRBD1 (7 bases). Trimming removed 5 bases from V and 3 bases from J, with 14 bases in between. Germline values: CDR1 MDHEN, CDR2 SYDVKM. The CDR3 runs to 14 residues. CDR3 loop: CASSLYQGGYEQYF. CDR3 DNA: TGTGCCAGCAGTCTATACCAGGGGGGCTACGAGCAGTACTTC.

This chain uses TRBV7-3 with TRBJ1-5; maybe TRBD1 (6 bases). CDR3 length: 16 residues. Trimming left V 2 bases short and J 5 bases short, with 16 bases between. CDR1 and CDR2 (germline): SGHTA, FQGTGA. The CDR3 coding sequence is TGTGCCAGCAGCTTACGGTCAACAGGGAGGTATCAGCCCCAGCATTTT. As protein: CASSLRSTGRYQPQHF.

This clone is classed as medium-sized. J is TRBJ2-3 and V is TRBV15; D unresolved. The germline V gene has CDR1 LNHNV and CDR2 YYDKDF (reference sequence). V lost 0 bases to trimming and J lost 0 bases, with 13 bases between them. The CDR3 totals 17 residues. The CDR3 is CATSRDLYQTSTDTQYF. The CDR3 DNA reads TGTGCCACCAGCAGAGATCTCTACCAGACTAGCACAGATACGCAGTATTTT.

The V and J genes are TRBV9 and TRBJ2-1, with 12 bases fitting TRBD2. This CDR3 spans 18 amino acids. Looked up from germline, CDR1 is SGDLS and CDR2 is YYNGEE. The ends lost 0 bases at V and 8 bases at J; junction bases unmatched: 12. The CDR3, as DNA: TGTGCCAGCAGCGTAGGGGCTAGCGGGAGGGCCCTCTTATATGAGCAGTTCTTC. Translation gives CASSVGASGRALLYEQFF.

This chain links TRBV9 with TRBJ2-1, with D unresolved. The germline V gene encodes CDR1 SGDLS and CDR2 YYNGEE. Trimming cost V 2 bases and J 5 bases, with 8 bases left between them. The CDR3 consists of 13 residues. The CDR3 DNA sequence: TGTGCCAGCAGCGTTATGATAGACAATGAGCAGTTCTTC. Its translation is CASSVMIDNEQFF.

This clone was found once. The chain has TRBV10-3 and TRBJ2-7; D possibly uses TRBD1 or TRBD2 (5 bases each). CDR3 length equals 18 residues. Per germline, CDR1 ENHRY and CDR2 SYGVKD. V lost 8 bases and J lost 3, with 29 bases in between. CDR3 sequence: CAISSRVVRDSDNYEQYF. For the CDR3, the DNA is TGTGCCATCTCCTCGAGGGTTGTTAGAGACAGCGATAACTACGAGCAGTACTTC.

This chain connects TRBV5-4 to TRBJ2-3, with a tentative D call TRBD1 (6 bases). The germline gives CDR1 SGHNT, CDR2 YYREEE (reference sequence). V lost 5 bases and J 0 bases, leaving 16 bases between the germline ends. The CDR3 has 16 residues. The chain's CDR3 is CASRPQGLTSTDTQYF. CDR3 DNA sequence: TGTGCCAGCAGACCACAGGGTCTTACTAGCACAGATACGCAGTATTTT.

This clone occurred a few times. The V gene is TRBV13, the J gene TRBJ2-1; TRBD2 might be the D (6 bases). Trimming took off 0 bases at V and 6 bases at J, with 15 bases between the two ends. CDR1 is PRHDT and CDR2 is FYEKMQ in the germline V gene (reference sequence). This CDR3 has 16 amino acids. The CDR3 coding sequence is TGTGCCAGCAGCTTAGGCGCGGGAACGAGCTTCAATGAGCAGTTCTTC. Protein product: CASSLGAGTSFNEQFF.

This clone has only a few counts. The rearrangement uses TRBV20-1 and TRBJ2-3, with D hard to call. The length of the CDR3 is 11 residues. Trimming pared 7 bases from V and 3 bases from J, leaving 8 bases between. Germline V lookup: CDR1 DFQATT, CDR2 SNEGSKA (reference sequence). Here the CDR3 reads CSVGVTDTQYF. The DNA for the CDR3 is TGCAGTGTAGGTGTAACAGATACGCAGTATTTT.

The chain has TRBV5-8 and TRBJ2-1; 8 bases agree with TRBD1. CDR3 length: 16 amino acids. V lost 1 base, J lost 7 bases, and 10 bases stayed unmatched. CDR1 is SGHTS and CDR2 is YDEGEE in the germline V gene. CDR3 nucleotides: TGTGCCAGCAGCTTGATAGGGGGAACAGGGGGGAATGAGCAGTTCTTC. Translated, it gives CASSLIGGTGGNEQFF.

The sample holds a few counts of this clone. J is TRBJ1-1 and V is TRBV5-1; no clear D gene. The V gene lost 0 bases and the J gene lost 1 base, with 4 bases spanning the gap. This CDR3 is built from 13 residues. Germline CDR1 and CDR2: SGHRS and YFSETQ. CDR3 DNA sequence: TGCGCCAGCAGCTTGGCTACGAACACTGAAGCTTTCTTT. As protein: CASSLATNTEAFF. The entire variable domain, with the rest obtained from reference TRBV5-1 and TRBJ1-1, is as follows: KAGVTQTPRYLIKTRGQQVTLSCSPISGHRSVSWYQQTPGQGLQFLFEYFSETQRNKGNFPGRFSGRQFSNSRSEMNVSTLELGDSALYLCASSLATNTEAFFGQGTRLTVV.

The genes are TRBV6-6 and TRBJ1-5, with 9 positions matching TRBD1. Per the germline V gene, CDR1 is MNHNY and CDR2 is SVGAGI (reference sequence). V lost 4 bases to trimming and J lost 4 bases; unmatched junction nucleotides: 8. The CDR3 contains 16 residues. The CDR3, as DNA: TGTGCCAGCAGTTTCGCCGGGACAGGGATGAATCAGCCCCAGCATTTT. Its translation is CASSFAGTGMNQPQHF.

This clone was seen only a few times. J is TRBJ2-5 and V is TRBV15, with 8 bases fitting TRBD1. The CDR3 extends over 14 amino acids. V dropped 5 bases and J dropped 7; count of bases not matched to a gene: 9. Germline CDR1 reads LNHNV; CDR2 reads YYDKDF (reference sequence). The CDR3 sequence is CATSPQGAKGTQYF. Here the CDR3 DNA reads TGTGCCACCAGCCCCCAGGGGGCCAAGGGGACCCAGTACTTC.

J is TRBJ2-1 and V is TRBV7-2; possible D gene TRBD1, 5 bases. V lost 4 bases and J lost 11, with 18 bases in between. The CDR3 has 14 residues. Germline V gives CDR1 SGHTA, CDR2 FQGNSA. Here the CDR3 DNA reads TGTGCCAGCAGCTATCTTCCCGACAGACCTAAGCAGTTCTTC. It yields the protein CASSYLPDRPKQFF.

This chain connects TRBV5-4 to TRBJ1-1, with TRBD1 as a possible D gene (6 bases). The CDR3 extends over 14 amino acids. V lost 1 base to trimming and J lost 3 bases, with 10 bases between them. Per the germline V gene, CDR1 is SGHNT and CDR2 is YYREEE (reference sequence). The CDR3 region is CASSLSTGHTEAFF. In DNA, the CDR3 is TGTGCCAGCAGCTTGTCGACAGGACACACTGAAGCTTTCTTT.

A remark on this clone: A much larger clone lies one base from this, so it may be a read error. This CDR3 is also generated by other DNA sequences in the sample. The chain recombines TRBV4-1 with TRBJ2-7; the D gene is possibly TRBD2 (6 bases). V was shortened by 4 bases and J by 7 bases, with 14 bases between the two germline ends. The length of the CDR3 is 13 residues. Germline V CDR1 and CDR2: MGHRA, YSYEKL. The CDR3 region is CASSPLPAGEQYF. In DNA form, the CDR3 reads TGCGCCAGCAGCCCGTTGCCGGCGGGGGAGCAGTACTTC.

V usage is TRBV6-6 and J usage is TRBJ1-5; D perhaps matches TRBD1 (6 bases). Trimming cost V 7 bases and J 0 bases, with 13 bases left between them. CDR1 MNHNY and CDR2 SVGAGI come from the germline V gene (reference sequence). The CDR3 covers 15 residues. The CDR3 sequence is CASTPRTVSNQPQHF. The CDR3 coding sequence is TGTGCCAGCACCCCTCGGACAGTTAGCAATCAGCCCCAGCATTTT.

The sample holds a few counts of this clone. The V call is TRBV6-5, the J call TRBJ1-4; D perhaps matches TRBD1 (5 bases). CDR3 length: 14 residues. CDR1 MNHEY and CDR2 SVGAGI come from the germline V gene. Trimming stripped 4 bases from V and 5 bases from J, with 11 bases between. The CDR3, as DNA: TGTGCCAGCAGTTTGTGGAGGGGAAATGAAAAACTGTTTTTT. It translates to CASSLWRGNEKLFF.

This clone has only a few counts. The V gene is TRBV28, the J gene TRBJ2-7; 8 nucleotides match TRBD2. The CDR3 has 16 residues. Per the germline V gene, CDR1 is MDHEN and CDR2 is SYDVKM. After removal of 4 bases from V and 2 bases from J, the junction contained 10 bases not matched to a gene. CDR3 protein: CASSSVATSVPYEQYF. CDR3 DNA sequence: TGTGCCAGCAGTTCGGTAGCGACTAGCGTACCCTACGAGCAGTACTTC.

In the case of this clone: An end of the junction differs from the germline gene, which may be a read error. This chain connects TRBV5-1 to TRBJ2-5; 8 nucleotides agree with TRBD1. CDR3 length: 15 amino acids. Germline loops: CDR1 SGHRS, CDR2 YFSETQ. CDR3 sequence (DNA): TGTGCCAGCAGCTCGCGGACAGGGTACCAAGAGACCCAGTACTTC. Residues: CASSSRTGYQETQYF. The complete variable domain, with remaining parts taken from reference TRBV5-1 and TRBJ2-5, reads KAGVTQTPRYLIKTRGQQVTLSCSPISGHRSVSWYQQTPGQGLQFLFEYFSETQRNKGNFPGRFSGRQFSNSRSEMNVSTLELGDSALYLCASSSRTGYQETQYFGPGTRLLVL.

The gene calls are TRBV7-2 and TRBJ1-5; D is perhaps TRBD1 (5 bases). Germline V gives CDR1 SGHTA, CDR2 FQGNSA. The CDR3 spans 14 residues. Trimming pared 4 bases from V and 4 bases from J, leaving 11 bases between. The CDR3 sequence is CASSSDSGNQPQHF. The CDR3 nucleotides are TGTGCCAGCAGCTCGGATTCAGGGAATCAGCCCCAGCATTTT.

The chain employs TRBV6-6 and TRBJ1-2; maybe TRBD1 (6 bases). Germline CDR1 MNHNY, CDR2 SVGAGI (reference sequence). The CDR3 consists of 14 residues. Trimming cost V 0 bases and J 8 bases, with 13 bases left between them. The DNA for the CDR3 is TGTGCCAGCAGTTACTCGCGGACAGTTCACGGCTACACCTTC. It encodes CASSYSRTVHGYTF.

Within the sample, this clone is medium-sized (0.01 to 0.1%). The rearrangement uses TRBV2 and TRBJ1-5; weak D call: TRBD1 (6 bases). The CDR3 is 14 residues long. Trimming shortened V by 3 bases and J by 7 bases, and 13 bases separated the two germline ends. CDR1 SNHLY and CDR2 FYNNEI come from the germline V gene. CDR3 amino acids: CASSEGAGSQPQHF. CDR3 coding DNA: TGTGCCAGCAGTGAGGGGGCAGGGTCCCAGCCCCAGCATTTT.

A few counts support this clone. The chain couples TRBV10-3 to TRBJ2-7, with 12 nucleotides matching TRBD2. The V gene end was trimmed by 2 bases and the J gene end by 6 bases; junction bases not matched to a gene: 8. CDR1 and CDR2 (germline): ENHRY, SYGVKD. CDR3 length: 16 residues. DNA of the CDR3: TGTGCCATCAGTGAGCGGGGCTCACTAGCGGGAGGCGAGCAGTACTTC. It specifies CAISERGSLAGGEQYF.

By proportion, this clone is medium-sized. The gene calls are TRBV5-1 and TRBJ2-2, with a weak D call TRBD1 (5 bases). Trimming cost V 2 bases and J 0 bases, with 8 bases left between them. The CDR3 totals 15 residues. Germline CDR1 and CDR2: SGHRS and YFSETQ. In nucleotides, the CDR3 is TGCGCCAGCAGCTTTGTCAGGGCGAACACCGGGGAGCTGTTTTTT. It is translated as CASSFVRANTGELFF. The variable domain in full, with the rest retrieved from reference TRBV5-1 and TRBJ2-2, is KAGVTQTPRYLIKTRGQQVTLSCSPISGHRSVSWYQQTPGQGLQFLFEYFSETQRNKGNFPGRFSGRQFSNSRSEMNVSTLELGDSALYLCASSFVRANTGELFFGEGSRLTVL.

This chain links TRBV2 with TRBJ2-1; 13 bases fit TRBD2. CDR3 length: 17 amino acids. Germline V lookup: CDR1 SNHLY, CDR2 FYNNEI. V trimming: 5 bases; J trimming: 7 bases; junction bases outside the gene matches: 11. The CDR3 sequence is CASSKKRTSGSSNEQFF. The CDR3, as DNA: TGTGCCAGCAGTAAGAAAAGGACTAGCGGGAGTAGTAATGAGCAGTTCTTC. Full variable domain (outside the CDR3, taken from reference TRBV2 and TRBJ2-1): EPEVTQTPSHQVTQMGQEVILRCVPISNHLYFYWYRQILGQKVEFLVSFYNNEISEKSEIFDDQFSVERPDGSNFTLKIRSTKLEDSAMYFCASSKKRTSGSSNEQFFGPGTRLTVL.

The rearrangement joins TRBV15 to TRBJ2-4; D is uncertain. Trimming stripped 0 bases from V and 1 base from J, with 10 bases between. The CDR3 spans 16 residues. Per germline, CDR1 LNHNV and CDR2 YYDKDF (reference sequence). The CDR3 sequence: CATSRDPQVAKNIQYF. The CDR3 coding sequence is TGTGCCACCAGCAGAGATCCCCAGGTGGCCAAAAACATTCAGTACTTC.